The present T cell receptor beta chain was sequenced within a study of T-cell memory formation after mild COVID-19. CDR1 is MGHRA, CDR2 YSYEKL, per germline. The V segment lost 6 bases and the J segment 1 base; nucleotides outside the gene matches: 3. The CDR3 loop spans 15 amino acids. Researchers used 5'RACE with constant-segment primers to make TCR alpha and TCR beta cDNA libraries that carry sample barcodes and UMIs. TCRdb called the 5' RACE reads again in MiXCR, with one record for every CDR3 protein. The sample includes just under 550,000 distinct CDR3 sequences, over 20% of them seen just once.

The source of this sequence is an adult woman who had mild COVID-19 (a few samples of this study predate the infection). Cell type and time point are not known. The sequenced material came from PBMCs or a T cell subset sorted from them (not recorded which). The V and J genes are TRBV4-1 and TRBJ2-2; 9 bases map to TRBD2. The CDR3 loop reads CASRPSGVNTGELFF. DNA of the CDR3: TGCGCCAGCAGACCTAGCGGGGTGAACACCGGGGAGCTGTTTTTT.